This T cell receptor beta chain was retrieved from a study of T cell repertoires in cytomegalovirus infection. MiXCR, applied by TCRdb to the reads, yields one record per CDR3 protein. The sample shows around 740,000 distinct CDR3 sequences, less than 40% of them seen only once. Points from the study as a whole: The study found HLA-C-restricted CMV-specific TCR beta clonotypes dominating the ex vivo response.

To note about this clonotype: What it binds is not known.

The CDR3 covers 18 residues. V was pared by 5 bases and J by 0 bases, with 17 bases between. Germline V CDR1 and CDR2: LNHDA, SQIVND (reference sequence). This clonotype was sampled from a human donor in good health (CMV status not recorded). Some clones in this sample may be carry-over from other donors' samples. The chain joins TRBV19 to TRBJ2-6, with a possible D match to TRBD1 (6 bases). Sequences were obtained from PBMCs. CDR3 coding DNA: TGTGCCAGTAGTCCCTGGACAGTGGGGAGCTCTGGGGCCAACGTCCTGACTTTC. This translates into CASSPWTVGSSGANVLTF.